This TCR beta chain originates from a study of CD8+ T cells in alopecia areata. Reverse transcribed after extraction, RNA yielded cDNA as the sequencing template. TCRdb's copy holds only in-frame clones and misses some; the assay was immunoSEQ multiplex PCR. The sample lists more than 200,000 clones; roughly two fifths were seen once. Losses at the gene ends were 2 bases for V and 2 bases for J; bases not matched to a gene: 9. Germline assignment: CDR1 SGHAT and CDR2 FQNNGV. The CDR3 has 18 residues. Regarding treatment: oral pan-JAK inhibitor, 5-10 mg twice daily. The sample here was CD4+ T cells sorted from blood, taken at approximately week 36, from a patient treated with tofacitinib. The receptor was isolated from a human donor with alopecia areata. The rearrangement uses TRBV11-2 and TRBJ2-3; 11 positions match TRBD2. CDR3 nucleotides: TGTGCCAGCAGCTTACGGCGGTCTAGCGGGAGGTACACAGATACGCAGTATTTT. Translating it yields CASSLRRSSGRYTDTQYF.